These 9 T cell receptor beta chains came from one sample sequenced in a study of regulatory T cells in long-lasting Graves disease. Library construction for TCR beta used iRepertoire HTBI primers and Arm-PCR of CDR3 regions. TCRdb re-called the multiplex PCR reads through MiXCR, storing one row per CDR3 protein. The data hold over 200,000 distinct CDR3 sequences, with approximately 20% observed a single time. Time point here: newly diagnosed GD, antithyroid drugs for less than 3 months. The TCR library used RNA extracted from PBMCs. This specimen consisted of peripheral blood mononuclear cells (PBMCs), obtained at new diagnosis, from a patient treated with antithyroid drugs. Receptors were obtained from a female donor with Graves disease.

This clonotype came up many times. V and J are TRBV19 and TRBJ2-1; perhaps TRBD2 as D (6 bases). The germline gives CDR1 LNHDA, CDR2 SQIVND (reference sequence). This CDR3 spans 14 amino acids. V gave up 4 bases and J gave up 4 bases, with 11 bases separating them. Here the CDR3 DNA reads TGTGCCAGTAGTACCGGACTACGTTACAATGAGCAGTTCTTC. This translates into CASSTGLRYNEQFF.

V is TRBV20-1 and J is TRBJ1-1; D is possibly TRBD1 (5 bases). The CDR3 spans 13 residues. Germline V gene data show CDR1 as DFQATT and CDR2 as SNEGSKA (reference sequence). V lost 6 bases, J lost 3 bases, and 14 bases lay in between. The CDR3 loop is CSASTGVYTEAFF. The DNA for the CDR3 is TGCAGTGCCTCAACAGGAGTCTACACTGAAGCTTTCTTT.

This clonotype was detected ten times or more. The genes are TRBV7-3 and TRBJ2-3; D unresolved. The germline CDR1 and CDR2 sequences are SGHTA and FQGTGA. The CDR3 is 15 amino acids. With 4 bases removed from V and 1 base from J, the gap between germline ends came to 12 bases. This CDR3 is CASSSGPGGTDTQYF. CDR3 sequence (DNA): TGTGCCAGCAGCTCCGGTCCAGGTGGCACAGATACGCAGTATTTT.

Many counts were recorded for this clonotype. CDR3 DNA: TGTGCCAGCAGCTTATATTCAGGGTACGGCACTGAAGCTTTCTTT. This encodes CASSLYSGYGTEAFF. The rearrangement uses TRBV7-2 and TRBJ1-1, with D perhaps matching TRBD1 (5 bases). CDR3 size: 15 residues. The germline V gene has CDR1 SGHTA and CDR2 FQGNSA. Deletions cut 2 bases from V and 4 bases from J, with 14 bases between.

There are many counts of this clonotype. The gene calls are TRBV6-1 and TRBJ2-5; 9 nucleotides line up with TRBD2. The junction had 10 bases not matched to a gene; V was cut back by 6 bases and J by 5 bases. The CDR3 loop spans 15 amino acids. CDR1 and CDR2 (germline): MNHNS, SASEGT. CDR3 amino acids: CASSPPGTSLETQYF. For the CDR3, the DNA is TGTGCCAGCAGCCCCCCCGGGACTAGCTTGGAGACCCAGTACTTC.

The sample holds many counts of this clonotype. The genes are TRBV3-1 and TRBJ2-1; 9 bases map to TRBD2. Germline V gene sequence: CDR1 LGHDT, CDR2 YNNKEL (reference sequence). The V and J ends lost 5 bases and 2 bases, in that order; junction bases with no gene match: 7. The CDR3 is 16 residues long. The CDR3 DNA follows: TGTGCCAGCAGCATCCTAGCGGGAACTACCTACAATGAGCAGTTCTTC. Residues: CASSILAGTTYNEQFF.

Ten or more counts support this clonotype. The J gene is TRBJ2-7, the V gene TRBV28; 14 bases line up with TRBD2. Germline trimming cut 4 bases from V and 10 bases from J; bases unmatched to any gene: 21. The CDR3 covers 19 residues. Germline lookup yields CDR1 MDHEN and CDR2 SYDVKM. The CDR3 loop is CASSSSTITRLAGGPAQYF. The CDR3, as DNA: TGTGCCAGCAGTTCCTCTACCATTACCCGACTAGCGGGAGGGCCCGCCCAGTACTTC.

This clonotype was counted many times. The chain recombines TRBV20-1 with TRBJ2-5; no reliable D call. V lost 7 bases and J 2 bases, leaving 14 bases between the germline ends. CDR1 and CDR2 (germline): DFQATT, SNEGSKA (reference sequence). CDR3 size: 13 residues. CDR3 coding DNA: TGCAGTGGGAGCACGGGTCGGCAAGAGACCCAGTACTTC. Amino acids: CSGSTGRQETQYF.

In this sample, this clonotype turned up many times. The chain combines TRBV7-2 with TRBJ1-5; D perhaps matches TRBD1 (6 bases). Trimming took 1 base from V and 7 from J, leaving 14 bases between them. Per the germline V gene, CDR1 is SGHTA and CDR2 is FQGNSA. The CDR3 consists of 15 residues. Written as DNA, the CDR3 is TGTGCCAGCAGCTTAGTGGGGGGCGCAGGGCAGCCCCAGCATTTT. This codes for CASSLVGGAGQPQHF.